Below, 8 T cell receptor beta chains from the same sample are listed, as sequenced in a study of blood T cells in healthy people across ages. The second PCR ran about 7 to 12 cycles with a sample-barcoded 5' primer and J-beta primers. TCRdb independently ran MiXCR on the 5' RACE reads; one entry per CDR3 protein. The data show approximately 940,000 distinct CDR3 sequences, around 48% seen once. Sequencing used blood. These receptors came from a man younger than 40 in good health.

The table lists this clonotype with a few counts. V and J are TRBV28 and TRBJ1-2; 7 bases line up with TRBD1. The J segment lost 7 bases and the V segment lost 4 bases, leaving 6 bases of the junction unmatched. Germline lookup yields CDR1 MDHEN and CDR2 SYDVKM. The CDR3 loop spans 13 amino acids. The CDR3 DNA reads TGTGCCAGCAGTTCATTACAGGGGCTTGGCTACACCTTC. Translated: CASSSLQGLGYTF.

This chain links TRBV28 with TRBJ2-7; TRBD1 aligns across 7 bases. Trimming at V came to 5 bases and at J to 6 bases, leaving 10 bases not matched to a gene. Germline CDR1 is MDHEN and CDR2 is SYDVKM. The CDR3 is 14 amino acids. Here the CDR3 DNA reads TGTGCCAGCAGTCCGGCCGACAGGGTAGGCGAGCAGTACTTC. Translation gives CASSPADRVGEQYF.

This clonotype was seen a few times. The rearrangement links TRBV29-1 to TRBJ2-7, with D perhaps matching TRBD2 (7 bases). The CDR3 length is 14 residues. Trimming shortened V by 5 bases and J by 5 bases, and 19 bases separated the two germline ends. CDR1 SQVTM and CDR2 ANQGSEA come from the germline V gene. The CDR3 here is CSVLGGVRADEQYF. CDR3 bases: TGCAGCGTTCTAGGGGGGGTAAGGGCCGACGAGCAGTACTTC.

The chain employs TRBV10-3 and TRBJ2-7, with TRBD2 matching over 8 bases. The V and J ends lost 0 bases and 0 bases, in that order; junction bases with no gene match: 4. Germline lookup yields CDR1 ENHRY and CDR2 SYGVKD. The CDR3 totals 16 residues. DNA of the CDR3: TGTGCCATCAGTGAGTCGGGAACTAGCGGCTCCTACGAGCAGTACTTC. It specifies CAISESGTSGSYEQYF.

This sequence joins TRBV12-3 or TRBV12-4 and TRBJ2-4; TRBD1 might be the D (6 bases). V lost 6 bases, J lost 0 bases, and 18 bases lay in between. This CDR3 comprises 17 residues. The CDR3 DNA reads as TGTGCCAGCAGAAAAGAGTCGACAGGCCGAGCCAAAAACATTCAGTACTTC. It is translated as CASRKESTGRAKNIQYF.

The chain joins TRBV7-2 to TRBJ2-1, with TRBD1 matching 7 bases. The J call may be incorrect, as the DNA end agrees better with TRBJ2-7. CDR3 length equals 15 residues. Germline V gives CDR1 SGHTA, CDR2 FQGNSA. CDR3 residues: CASSPGQISYNEQYF. CDR3 coding DNA: TGTGCCAGCAGCCCGGGACAGATCTCCTACAATGAGCAGTACTTC.

The chain recombines TRBV6-1 with TRBJ2-2; 8 bases fit TRBD1. The V gene end was trimmed by 10 bases and the J gene end by 5 bases; junction bases not matched to a gene: 9. Germline lookup yields CDR1 MNHNS and CDR2 SASEGT. CDR3 size: 14 residues. CDR3 protein: CATTDRAITGELFF. The CDR3, as DNA: TGTGCCACTACGGACAGGGCAATAACCGGGGAGCTGTTTTTT.

This chain connects TRBV7-2 to TRBJ2-1, with a possible D match to TRBD2 (6 bases). Trimming pared 4 bases from V and 7 bases from J, leaving 11 bases between. Germline V gives CDR1 SGHTA, CDR2 FQGNSA. The CDR3 is made up of 13 amino acids. The CDR3 sequence: CASSCGGVNEQFF. The CDR3 DNA follows: TGTGCCAGCAGCTGTGGAGGGGTTAATGAGCAGTTCTTC.